These 26 T cell receptor beta chains came from one sample sequenced in a study of T-cell memory formation after mild COVID-19. TCRdb re-called the 5' RACE reads with MiXCR, one entry per CDR3 protein. The sample contains fewer than 650,000 distinct CDR3 sequences, 15% to 20% of which appear only once. The specimen was PBMCs or a T cell subset sorted from them (not recorded which). The receptors here all came from an adult woman who had mild COVID-19 (a few samples of this study predate the infection). Cell type and time point are not known.

This clonotype appeared a few times. The chain links TRBV12-3 or TRBV12-4 to TRBJ1-5; the match to TRBD1 covers 7 bases. Trimming took 6 bases from V and 0 from J; bases not matched to a gene: 5. The CDR3 extends over 15 amino acids. DNA of the CDR3: TGTGCCAGCAGCCTGCAGGGGGATAGCAATCAGCCCCAGCATTTT. This translates into CASSLQGDSNQPQHF.

The sample holds a few counts of this clonotype. The chain is built from TRBV6-2 or TRBV6-3 and TRBJ2-7, with D maybe TRBD2 (5 bases). The CDR3 is made up of 12 amino acids. V was pared by 6 bases and J by 4 bases, with 10 bases between. CDR1 is MNHEY and CDR2 is SVGEGT in the germline V gene. CDR3 DNA sequence: TGTGCCAGCAGGGCCGGAGGATACGAGCAGTACTTC. Amino acid sequence: CASRAGGYEQYF.

This clonotype has just a few counts. The rearrangement joins TRBV30 to TRBJ1-5; no reliable D call. Per the germline V gene, CDR1 is GTSNPN and CDR2 is SVGIG (reference sequence). Trimming pared 5 bases from V and 4 bases from J, leaving 12 bases between. The CDR3 is 13 residues long. CDR3 sequence (DNA): TGTGCCTGGGACGAAAGCAGTAATCAGCCCCAGCATTTT. Protein sequence: CAWDESSNQPQHF.

The table lists this clonotype with a few counts. The chain employs TRBV12-3 or TRBV12-4 and TRBJ2-3; a weak D match, TRBD2 (6 bases). Between the trimmed V and J ends, which lost 6 bases and 2 bases, there was a span of 15 bases. The CDR3 sequence is 15 residues long. Written as DNA, the CDR3 is TGTGCCAGCAGGCCCCCGGGACTCATCACAGATACGCAGTATTTT. This codes for CASRPPGLITDTQYF.

V and J are TRBV6-1 and TRBJ1-2; D call uncertain. Trimming cost V 2 bases and J 4 bases, with 17 bases left between them. The CDR3 runs 16 residues. Germline loops: CDR1 MNHNS, CDR2 SASEGT. Here the CDR3 reads CASSELLQIRSYGYTF. In DNA form, the CDR3 reads TGTGCCAGCAGTGAACTGCTCCAAATCAGGTCCTATGGCTACACCTTC.

The sample holds many counts of this clonotype. This chain joins TRBV19 and TRBJ2-2; 10 bases fit TRBD1. There are 14 residues in the CDR3. CDR1 LNHDA and CDR2 SQIVND come from the germline V gene (reference sequence). V shed 10 bases and J 6 bases; nucleotides not matched to a gene: 8. The CDR3 sequence is CATRGTGVAGELFF. DNA for the CDR3: TGTGCCACTCGTGGGACAGGGGTCGCCGGGGAGCTGTTTTTT. Using reference TRBV19 and TRBJ2-2 for the parts outside the CDR3, the full variable domain is DGGITQSPKYLFRKEGQNVTLSCEQNLNHDAMYWYRQDPGQGLRLIYYSQIVNDFQKGDIAEGYSVSREKKESFPLTVTSAQKNPTAFYLCATRGTGVAGELFFGEGSRLTVL.

The chain couples TRBV11-3 to TRBJ2-7, with D unclear. V gave up 3 bases and J gave up 4 bases, with 10 bases separating them. The CDR3 spans 13 residues. From germline, CDR1 is SGHNT and CDR2 YENEEA. For the CDR3, the DNA is TGTGCCAGCAGCTTCAGCAATCCGTACGAGCAGTACTTC. This encodes CASSFSNPYEQYF.

The V and J genes are TRBV9 and TRBJ1-1, with a weak D call TRBD1 (5 bases). With 3 bases removed from V and 4 bases from J, the gap between germline ends came to 16 bases. Germline lookup yields CDR1 SGDLS and CDR2 YYNGEE. The CDR3 extends over 15 amino acids. DNA for the CDR3: TGTGCCAGCAGCGCAGGGTCACAGTTCGGCACTGAAGCTTTCTTT. This gives the protein CASSAGSQFGTEAFF. The full variable domain, completed using reference TRBV9 and TRBJ1-1, is DSGVTQTPKHLITATGQRVTLRCSPRSGDLSVYWYQQSLDQGLQFLIQYYNGEERAKGNILERFSAQQFPDLHSELNLSSLELGDSALYFCASSAGSQFGTEAFFGQGTRLTVV.

This clonotype has only a few counts. V gene TRBV12-3 or TRBV12-4 combines with J gene TRBJ2-3; tentative D call: TRBD1 (6 bases). Trimming took off 0 bases at V and 14 bases at J, with 12 bases between the two ends. The CDR3 runs 12 residues. This chain's CDR3 is CASSLAGQISYF. CDR3 DNA sequence: TGTGCCAGCAGTTTAGCGGGACAAATCTCGTATTTT.

The chain carries TRBV6-5 and TRBJ1-1, with D tentatively TRBD1 (5 bases). The V gene's germline CDR1 is MNHEY and CDR2 SVGAGI. V dropped 2 bases and J dropped 0 bases, with 10 bases sitting between them. The CDR3 covers 15 residues. CDR3 residues: CASSYREGVNTEAFF. In DNA, the CDR3 is TGTGCCAGCAGTTACAGGGAAGGGGTGAACACTGAAGCTTTCTTT.

This clonotype was picked up many times. The rearrangement joins TRBV12-3 or TRBV12-4 to TRBJ2-5; 8 bases are shared with TRBD1. The V segment lost 0 bases and the J segment 4 bases; nucleotides outside the gene matches: 1. The CDR3 is made up of 14 amino acids. The CDR3 loop reads CASSLAGQGETQYF. The CDR3 nucleotides read TGTGCCAGCAGTTTAGCAGGACAGGGAGAGACCCAGTACTTC.

The V gene is TRBV15, the J gene TRBJ2-5, with TRBD2 identical over 12 bases. Germline V gene lookup returns CDR1 LNHNV and CDR2 YYDKDF (reference sequence). This CDR3 comprises 16 residues. After removal of 7 bases from V and 4 bases from J, the junction contained 10 bases not matched to a gene. CDR3 sequence reads: CATTLRLAGVGETQYF. As DNA, the CDR3 is TGTGCCACCACTCTCCGACTAGCGGGAGTAGGAGAGACCCAGTACTTC.

This chain uses TRBV24-1 with TRBJ2-2; 9 bases match TRBD1. The CDR3 is 15 amino acids. Germline V lookup: CDR1 KGHDR, CDR2 SFDVKD. V dropped 2 bases and J dropped 4; count of bases not matched to a gene: 1. CDR3 sequence (DNA): TGTGCCACCAGTGATTGGACAGGGGCCACCGGGGAGCTGTTTTTT. Translated, it gives CATSDWTGATGELFF.

This clonotype was seen only a few times. DNA of the CDR3: TGTGCCAGCAGTGCACTCAGGGGGCAGGCCGGGGAGCTGTTTTTT. It specifies CASSALRGQAGELFF. This sequence joins TRBV2 and TRBJ2-2; TRBD1 matches at 8 bases. CDR3 size: 15 residues. The ends lost 4 bases at V and 6 bases at J; junction bases unmatched: 7. CDR1 and CDR2 from the germline V gene are SNHLY and FYNNEI.

This clonotype was found a few times. The chain links TRBV20-1 to TRBJ2-1; TRBD2 aligns across 9 bases. The J segment lost 4 bases and the V segment lost 0 bases, leaving 16 bases of the junction unmatched. The CDR3 has 19 residues. From germline, CDR1 is DFQATT and CDR2 SNEGSKA (reference sequence). The CDR3 DNA follows: TGCAGTGCTAGAGAATCTAGCGGGAATCCAAAATCCGTATACAATGAGCAGTTCTTC. It is translated as CSARESSGNPKSVYNEQFF.

This clonotype was seen more than once but under ten times. This chain uses TRBV7-6 with TRBJ2-7, with 10 bases that match TRBD1. Germline loops: CDR1 SGHVS, CDR2 FNYEAQ. J was trimmed by 0 bases and V by 5 bases; bases with no gene match: 4. The CDR3 contains 15 residues. CDR3 sequence: CASSPGQGNSYEQYF. The CDR3 nucleotides are TGTGCCAGCAGCCCGGGACAGGGGAACTCCTACGAGCAGTACTTC. Together with reference TRBV7-6 and TRBJ2-7, the CDR3 gives the full variable domain: GAGVSQSPRYKVTKRGQDVALRCDPISGHVSLYWYRQALGQGPEFLTYFNYEAQQDKSGLPNDRFSAERPEGSISTLTIQRTEQRDSAMYRCASSPGQGNSYEQYFGPGTRLTVT.

The chain couples TRBV24-1 to TRBJ2-2; TRBD1 might be the D (5 bases). The CDR3 has 15 amino acids. Germline CDR1 KGHDR, CDR2 SFDVKD. Trimming left V 0 bases short and J 2 bases short, with 6 bases between. The CDR3 region is CATSDLDSNTGELFF. The CDR3, as DNA: TGTGCCACCAGTGATTTGGACAGTAACACCGGGGAGCTGTTTTTT.

The chain carries TRBV4-1 and TRBJ2-5; TRBD1 agrees at 8 bases. Per the germline V gene, CDR1 is MGHRA and CDR2 is YSYEKL. J was trimmed by 1 base and V by 1 base; bases with no gene match: 8. The CDR3 consists of 17 residues. The CDR3 here is CASSQGQGIGAQETQYF. The CDR3 DNA is TGCGCCAGCAGCCAAGGACAGGGGATTGGGGCCCAAGAGACCCAGTACTTC.

Only a few counts were recorded for this clonotype. The chain couples TRBV11-1 to TRBJ1-1, with D perhaps TRBD1 (6 bases). The CDR3 spans 16 residues. The V gene lost 2 bases and the J gene lost 7 bases, with 20 bases spanning the gap. Germline V lookup: CDR1 SGHAT, CDR2 FQDESV (reference sequence). The CDR3 reads CASSLWQGPFTGEAFF. In nucleotides, the CDR3 is TGTGCCAGCAGCTTATGGCAGGGGCCGTTTACAGGTGAAGCTTTCTTT.

This clonotype showed up just a few times. The genes are TRBV24-1 and TRBJ2-7; 11 bases are shared with TRBD1. Germline CDR1 KGHDR, CDR2 SFDVKD. J lost 3 bases, V lost 6 bases, and 3 bases had no gene match. This CDR3 is 14 amino acids long. The CDR3 protein is CATSPGTGGYEQYF. In DNA, the CDR3 is TGTGCCACCAGTCCTGGGACAGGGGGCTACGAGCAGTACTTC.

In this sample, this clonotype turned up a few times. CDR3 in amino acids: CASTKQDASTDTQYF. CDR3 DNA: TGTGCCAGCACTAAACAGGACGCTAGCACAGATACGCAGTATTTT. The chain joins TRBV6-5 to TRBJ2-3; tentatively, D is TRBD1 (5 bases). With 7 bases removed from V and 0 bases from J, the gap between germline ends came to 14 bases. The V gene's germline CDR1 is MNHEY and CDR2 SVGAGI. The CDR3 totals 15 residues.

The chain carries TRBV5-6 and TRBJ2-1; the D call may be TRBD1 or TRBD2 (5 bases each). Germline V gives CDR1 SGHDT, CDR2 YYEEEE. V lost 3 bases and J 7 bases, leaving 20 bases between the germline ends. The CDR3 is 16 amino acids. As DNA, the CDR3 is TGTGCCAGCAGCTCCTCGGGGCGGTGGGCAGGAAATGAGCAGTTCTTC. Translation gives CASSSSGRWAGNEQFF. The complete variable domain, with remaining parts taken from reference TRBV5-6 and TRBJ2-1, reads DAGVTQSPTHLIKTRGQQVTLRCSPKSGHDTVSWYQQALGQGPQFIFQYYEEEERQRGNFPDRFSGHQFPNYSSELNVNALLLGDSALYLCASSSSGRWAGNEQFFGPGTRLTVL.

The chain recombines TRBV4-1 with TRBJ2-3, with D hard to call. Germline V CDR1 and CDR2: MGHRA, YSYEKL. This CDR3 is built from 13 residues. The V gene lost 0 bases and the J gene lost 5 bases, with 6 bases spanning the gap. CDR3 DNA: TGCGCCAGCAGCCAAGATAATGAAGATACGCAGTATTTT. The encoded protein is CASSQDNEDTQYF.

This clonotype was seen a few times. CDR3 sequence: CSVNRGNLDEQYF. The CDR3 DNA follows: TGCAGCGTGAATCGAGGGAATTTGGACGAGCAGTACTTC. The rearrangement joins TRBV29-1 to TRBJ2-7, with TRBD2 as a possible D gene (5 bases). The CDR3 is made up of 13 amino acids. Germline V gives CDR1 SQVTM, CDR2 ANQGSEA. V was shortened by 6 bases and J by 5 bases, with 17 bases between the two germline ends.

The chain combines TRBV19 with TRBJ1-5, with D possibly matching TRBD1 (5 bases). The V gene's germline CDR1 is LNHDA and CDR2 SQIVND (reference sequence). The V and J ends lost 5 bases and 6 bases respectively, with 17 bases between them. This CDR3 region has 15 residues. The CDR3 nucleotides are TGTGCCAGTAGTCCTCTTGGGCAGGGCGGTCAGCCCCAGCATTTT. This gives the protein CASSPLGQGGQPQHF.

The J gene is TRBJ1-1, the V gene TRBV7-9; no clear D. Per germline, CDR1 SEHNR and CDR2 FQNEAQ (reference sequence). This CDR3 spans 13 amino acids. The CDR3 DNA reads as TGTGCTGTACTAATGGCAGAGAACACTGAAGCTTTCTTT. Its translation: CAVLMAENTEAFF.